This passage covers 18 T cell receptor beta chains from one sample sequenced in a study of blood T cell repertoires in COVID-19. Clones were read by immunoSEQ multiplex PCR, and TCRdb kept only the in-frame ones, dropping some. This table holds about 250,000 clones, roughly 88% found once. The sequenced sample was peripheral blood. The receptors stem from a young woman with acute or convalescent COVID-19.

CDR3 protein: CSVGRGYTGELFF. The CDR3 bases are TGCAGCGTTGGACGGGGGTATACCGGGGAGCTGTTTTTT. The chain recombines TRBV29-1 with TRBJ2-2; D may be TRBD2 (6 bases). The CDR3 is 13 residues long. The germline CDR1 and CDR2 sequences are SQVTM and ANQGSEA. Trimming removed 4 bases from V and 5 bases from J, with 11 bases in between.

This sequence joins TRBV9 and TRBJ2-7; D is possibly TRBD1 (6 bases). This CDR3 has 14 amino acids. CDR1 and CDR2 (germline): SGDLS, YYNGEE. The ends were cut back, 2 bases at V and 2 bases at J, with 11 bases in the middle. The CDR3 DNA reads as TGTGCCAGCAGCGTTGGGACAACGACCTACGAGCAGTACTTC. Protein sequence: CASSVGTTTYEQYF.

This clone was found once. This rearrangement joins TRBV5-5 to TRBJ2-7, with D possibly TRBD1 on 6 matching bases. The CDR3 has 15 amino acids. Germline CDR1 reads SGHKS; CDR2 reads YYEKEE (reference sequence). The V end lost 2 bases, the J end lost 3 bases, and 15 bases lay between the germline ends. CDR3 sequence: CASSFLDRGGYEQYF. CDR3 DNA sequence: TGTGCCAGCAGCTTCCTGGACAGAGGGGGCTACGAGCAGTACTTC.

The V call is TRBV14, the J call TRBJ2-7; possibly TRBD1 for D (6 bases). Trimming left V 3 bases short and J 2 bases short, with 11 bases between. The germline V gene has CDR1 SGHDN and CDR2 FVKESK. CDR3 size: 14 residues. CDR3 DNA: TGTGCCAGCAGCCAGGGGGCGCAGGCCTACGAGCAGTACTTC. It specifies CASSQGAQAYEQYF.

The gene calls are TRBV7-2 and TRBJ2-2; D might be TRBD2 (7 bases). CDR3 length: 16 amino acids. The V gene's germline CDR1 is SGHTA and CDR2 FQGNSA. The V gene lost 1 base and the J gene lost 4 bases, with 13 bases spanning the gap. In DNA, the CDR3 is TGTGCCAGCAGCTTAGGGGGGGGGCTGGCCACCGGGGAGCTGTTTTTT. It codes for CASSLGGGLATGELFF.

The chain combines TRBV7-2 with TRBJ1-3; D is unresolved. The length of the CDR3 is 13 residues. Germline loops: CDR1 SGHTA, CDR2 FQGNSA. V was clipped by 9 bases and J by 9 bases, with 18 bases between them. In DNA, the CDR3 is TGTGCCAGTAGGATTTCTCTAGGGAGCACCATATATTTT. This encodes CASRISLGSTIYF. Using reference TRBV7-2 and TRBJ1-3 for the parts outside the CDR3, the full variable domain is GAGVSQSPSNKVTEKGKDVELRCDPISGHTALYWYRQSLGQGLEFLIYFQGNSAPDKSGLPSDRFSAERTGGSVSTLTIQRTQQEDSAVYLCASRISLGSTIYFGEGSWLTVV.

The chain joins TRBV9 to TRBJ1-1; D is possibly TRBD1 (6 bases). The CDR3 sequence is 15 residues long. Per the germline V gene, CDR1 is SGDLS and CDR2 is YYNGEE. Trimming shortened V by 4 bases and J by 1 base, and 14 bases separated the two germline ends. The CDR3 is CASSSEGDRNTEAFF. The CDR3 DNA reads TGTGCCAGCAGCTCAGAGGGGGATCGGAACACTGAAGCTTTCTTT. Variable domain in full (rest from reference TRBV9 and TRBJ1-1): DSGVTQTPKHLITATGQRVTLRCSPRSGDLSVYWYQQSLDQGLQFLIQYYNGEERAKGNILERFSAQQFPDLHSELNLSSLELGDSALYFCASSSEGDRNTEAFFGQGTRLTVV.

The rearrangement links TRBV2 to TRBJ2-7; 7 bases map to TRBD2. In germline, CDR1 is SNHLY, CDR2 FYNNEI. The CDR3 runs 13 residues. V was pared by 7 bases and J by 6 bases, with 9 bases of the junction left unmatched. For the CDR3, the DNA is TGTGCCAGCAAGCGGGAAGGGATGGGCGAGCAGTACTTC. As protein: CASKREGMGEQYF.

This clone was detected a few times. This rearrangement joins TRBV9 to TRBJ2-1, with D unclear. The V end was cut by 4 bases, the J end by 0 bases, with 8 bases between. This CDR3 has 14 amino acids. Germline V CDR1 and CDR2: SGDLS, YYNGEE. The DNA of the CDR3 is TGTGCCAGCAGCCAAGCCCCCTCCTACAATGAGCAGTTCTTC. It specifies CASSQAPSYNEQFF.

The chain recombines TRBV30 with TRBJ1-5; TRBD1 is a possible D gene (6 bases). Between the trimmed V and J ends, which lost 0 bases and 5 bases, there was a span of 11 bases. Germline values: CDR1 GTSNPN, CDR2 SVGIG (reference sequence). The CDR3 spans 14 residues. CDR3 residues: CAWSVGGGYQPQHF. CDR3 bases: TGTGCCTGGAGTGTAGGGGGGGGCTATCAGCCCCAGCATTTT.

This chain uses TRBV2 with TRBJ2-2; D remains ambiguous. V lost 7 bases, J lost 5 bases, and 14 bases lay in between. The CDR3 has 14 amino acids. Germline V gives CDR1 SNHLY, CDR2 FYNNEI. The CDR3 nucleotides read TGTGCCAGCATAAGTTCCGGGTGGACCGGGGAGCTGTTTTTT. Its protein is CASISSGWTGELFF.

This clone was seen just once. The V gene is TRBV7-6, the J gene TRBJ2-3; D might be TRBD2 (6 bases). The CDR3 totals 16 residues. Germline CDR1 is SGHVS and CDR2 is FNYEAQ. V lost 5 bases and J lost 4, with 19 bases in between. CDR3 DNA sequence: TGTGCCAGCAGCCACTTACGGACCCGCGGGGCAGATACGCAGTATTTT. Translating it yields CASSHLRTRGADTQYF. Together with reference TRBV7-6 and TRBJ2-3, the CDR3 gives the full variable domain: GAGVSQSPRYKVTKRGQDVALRCDPISGHVSLYWYRQALGQGPEFLTYFNYEAQQDKSGLPNDRFSAERPEGSISTLTIQRTEQRDSAMYRCASSHLRTRGADTQYFGPGTRLTVL.

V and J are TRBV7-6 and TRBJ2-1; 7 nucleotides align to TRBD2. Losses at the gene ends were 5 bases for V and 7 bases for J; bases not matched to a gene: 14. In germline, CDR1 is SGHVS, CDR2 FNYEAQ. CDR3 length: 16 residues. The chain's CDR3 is CASSQLTSFGTNEQFF. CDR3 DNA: TGTGCCAGCAGCCAACTGACTAGCTTCGGGACGAATGAGCAGTTCTTC.

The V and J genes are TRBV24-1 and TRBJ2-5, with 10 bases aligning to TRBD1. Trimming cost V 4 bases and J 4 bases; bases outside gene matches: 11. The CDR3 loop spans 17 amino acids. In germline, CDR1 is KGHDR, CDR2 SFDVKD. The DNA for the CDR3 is TGTGCCACCAGTGACCCAAACCTCAGGGACAGGGGAGAGACCCAGTACTTC. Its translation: CATSDPNLRDRGETQYF.

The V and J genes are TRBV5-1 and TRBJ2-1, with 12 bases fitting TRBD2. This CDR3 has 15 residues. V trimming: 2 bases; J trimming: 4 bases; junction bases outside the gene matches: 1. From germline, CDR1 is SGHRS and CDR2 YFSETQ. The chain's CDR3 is CASSFGLAGYNEQFF. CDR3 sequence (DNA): TGCGCCAGCAGCTTCGGACTAGCGGGGTACAATGAGCAGTTCTTC.

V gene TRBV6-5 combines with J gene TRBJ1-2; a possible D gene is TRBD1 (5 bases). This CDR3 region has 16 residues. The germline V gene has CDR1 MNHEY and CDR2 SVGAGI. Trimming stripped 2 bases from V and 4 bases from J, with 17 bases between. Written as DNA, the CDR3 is TGTGCCAGCAGTTACCTTCCGGCAGGGATATCCTATGGCTACACCTTC. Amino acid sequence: CASSYLPAGISYGYTF.

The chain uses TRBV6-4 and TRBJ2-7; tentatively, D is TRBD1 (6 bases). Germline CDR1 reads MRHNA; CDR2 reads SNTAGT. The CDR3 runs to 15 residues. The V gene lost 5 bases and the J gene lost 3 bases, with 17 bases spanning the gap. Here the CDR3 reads CASSLETGQHYEQYF. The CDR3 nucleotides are TGTGCCAGCAGTCTCGAGACAGGCCAACACTACGAGCAGTACTTC.

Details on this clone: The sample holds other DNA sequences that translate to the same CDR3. The CDR3 nucleotides read TGTGCCAGCAGCGTAGCGGGAACATACAATGAGCAGTTCTTC. Translating gives CASSVAGTYNEQFF. V and J are TRBV9 and TRBJ2-1; D might be TRBD2 (5 bases). CDR1 SGDLS and CDR2 YYNGEE come from the germline V gene. The ends were cut back, 0 bases at V and 4 bases at J, with 8 bases in the middle. The CDR3 has 14 residues.